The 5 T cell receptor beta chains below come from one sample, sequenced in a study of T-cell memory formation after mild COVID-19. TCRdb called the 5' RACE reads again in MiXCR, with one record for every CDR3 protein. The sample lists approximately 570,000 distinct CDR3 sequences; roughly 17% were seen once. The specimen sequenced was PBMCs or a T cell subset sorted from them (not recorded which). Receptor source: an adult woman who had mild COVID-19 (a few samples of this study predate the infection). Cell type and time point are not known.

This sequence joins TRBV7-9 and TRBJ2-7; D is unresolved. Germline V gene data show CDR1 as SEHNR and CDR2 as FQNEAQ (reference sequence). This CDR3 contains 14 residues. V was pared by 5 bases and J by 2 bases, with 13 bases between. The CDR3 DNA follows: TGTGCCAGCAGCCTAGGGATCACAGCCTACGAGCAGTACTTC. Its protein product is CASSLGITAYEQYF.

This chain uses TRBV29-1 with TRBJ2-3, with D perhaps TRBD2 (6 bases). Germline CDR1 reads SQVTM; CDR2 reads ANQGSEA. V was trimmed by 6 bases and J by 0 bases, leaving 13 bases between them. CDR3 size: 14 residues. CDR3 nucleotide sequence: TGCAGCGTCGCTTCCGGGGGTAGCACAGATACGCAGTATTTT. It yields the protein CSVASGGSTDTQYF.

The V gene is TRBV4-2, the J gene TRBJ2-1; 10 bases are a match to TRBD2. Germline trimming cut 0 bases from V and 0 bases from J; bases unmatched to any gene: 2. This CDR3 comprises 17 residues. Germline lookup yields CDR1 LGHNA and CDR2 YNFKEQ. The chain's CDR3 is CASSQDEREGSYNEQFF. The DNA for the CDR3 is TGTGCCAGCAGCCAAGACGAGCGGGAGGGCTCCTACAATGAGCAGTTCTTC.

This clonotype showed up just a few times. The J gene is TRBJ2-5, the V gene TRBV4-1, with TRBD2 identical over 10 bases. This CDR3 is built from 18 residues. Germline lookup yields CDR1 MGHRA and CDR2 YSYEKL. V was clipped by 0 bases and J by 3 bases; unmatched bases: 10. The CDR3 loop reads CASSQDGGGTSGEETQYF. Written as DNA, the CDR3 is TGCGCCAGCAGCCAAGATGGAGGGGGTACTAGCGGGGAAGAGACCCAGTACTTC.

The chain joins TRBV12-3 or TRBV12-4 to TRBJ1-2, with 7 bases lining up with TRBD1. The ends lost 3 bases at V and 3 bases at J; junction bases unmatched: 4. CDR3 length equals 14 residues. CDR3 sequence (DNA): TGTGCCAGCAGTTTGAGCCAGGGGGACTATGGCTACACCTTC. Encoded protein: CASSLSQGDYGYTF.